This T cell receptor beta chain emerged from a study of identical twins. Study-level findings and limits: For zero-insertion analyses, partial confounding could come from invariant MAIT and iNKT cells.

TCRdb re-derived calls from the 5' RACE reads in MiXCR, one entry per CDR3 protein. The top ten hold roughly 13% of the sample, which has hundreds of thousands of distinct CDR3 sequences, around a sixth seen once. With respect to this clonotype: Its antigen is not known.

V lost 3 bases and J lost 5, with 11 bases in between. The CDR3 runs 12 residues. The germline V gene has CDR1 DFQATT and CDR2 SNEGSKA (reference sequence). The same sample was also used in a study of T cells expressing NK-cell markers. That investigation notes: As a fraction of CD8+ T cells, dominant NKG2C+ clonotypes reached roughly 1.0-7.5% in six donors. Unclear, still, was the HCMV specificity of the expanded NKG2C+ T cell clones.

The sequenced material came from PBMCs. The clonotype comes from a woman aged 18-35 years in good health. This chain uses TRBV20-1 with TRBJ2-7; D is undetermined. CDR3 in amino acids: CSASLFTDEQYF. The CDR3 bases are TGCAGTGCTAGTTTGTTTACGGACGAGCAGTACTTC.